This TCR beta chain was captured in a study of technical replicates of blood from a few donors. This CDR3 contains 17 residues. J gave up 1 base and V 1 base, and 10 bases lay outside the gene matches. Here immunoSEQ multiplex PCR was the method, and the copy in TCRdb shows in-frame clones only, minus some. The sample contains around 79,000 clones, around nine tenths of which appear only once. This sequence was found in a human donor in good health. Sequencing used T cells isolated from PBMCs. The chain has TRBV5-3 and TRBJ1-1, with TRBD1 matching 7 bases. TRBV5-3 is known as an ORF, though its function is uncertain. Here the CDR3 DNA reads TGTGCCAGAAGCTTGTGGGAGTACAGGGGTAGGAACACTGAAGCTTTCTTT. It translates to CARSLWEYRGRNTEAFF.